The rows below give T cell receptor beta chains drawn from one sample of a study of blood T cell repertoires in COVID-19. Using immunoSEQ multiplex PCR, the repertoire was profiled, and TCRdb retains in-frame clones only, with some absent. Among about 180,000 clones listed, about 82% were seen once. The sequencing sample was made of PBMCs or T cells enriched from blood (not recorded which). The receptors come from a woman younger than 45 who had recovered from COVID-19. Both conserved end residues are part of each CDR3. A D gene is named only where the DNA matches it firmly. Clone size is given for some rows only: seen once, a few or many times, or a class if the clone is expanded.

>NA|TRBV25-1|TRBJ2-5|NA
CASSDFQETQYF
TGTGCCAGCAGTGACTTCCAAGAGACCCAGTACTTC
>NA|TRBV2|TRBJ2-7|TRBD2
CASLGPGLAGRYEQYF
TGTGCCAGCTTAGGCCCAGGACTAGCGGGCCGTTACGAGCAGTACTTC
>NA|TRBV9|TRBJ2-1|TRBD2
CASSVEVLAGYNEQFF
TGTGCCAGCAGCGTAGAGGTACTAGCGGGATACAATGAGCAGTTCTTC
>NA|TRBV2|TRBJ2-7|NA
CASSEAGTQASEQYF
TGTGCCAGCAGTGAAGCGGGGACTCAGGCGAGCGAGCAGTACTTC
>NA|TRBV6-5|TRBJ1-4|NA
CASSYVLEGRNEKLFF
TGTGCCAGCAGTTACGTTCTTGAGGGTCGTAATGAAAAACTGTTTTTT
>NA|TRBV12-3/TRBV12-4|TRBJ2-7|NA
CASSFTAAEQYF
TGTGCCAGCAGTTTCACCGCGGCCGAGCAGTACTTC
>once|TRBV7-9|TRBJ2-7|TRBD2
CASSFNYGLAASSSYEQYF
TGTGCCAGCAGCTTTAACTATGGACTAGCGGCCTCCAGCTCCTACGAGCAGTACTTC
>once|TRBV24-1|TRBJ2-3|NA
CATSDLSGTDTQYF
TGTGCCACCAGTGATTTATCCGGCACAGATACGCAGTATTTT
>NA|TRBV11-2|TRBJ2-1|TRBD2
CASSFGGLAGPEQFF
TGTGCCAGCAGCTTCGGGGGACTAGCGGGACCTGAGCAGTTCTTC
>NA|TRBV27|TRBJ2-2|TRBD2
CASSSTGLGSTGELFF
TGTGCCAGCAGTTCGACGGGACTAGGATCGACCGGGGAGCTGTTTTTT
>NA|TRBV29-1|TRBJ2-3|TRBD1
CSVGGTGPADTQYF
TGCAGCGTTGGCGGGACAGGGCCAGCAGATACGCAGTATTTT
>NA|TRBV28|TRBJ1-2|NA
CASSSTGGPLGYGYTF
TGTGCCAGCAGTTCGACGGGGGGCCCGTTGGGCTATGGCTACACCTTC
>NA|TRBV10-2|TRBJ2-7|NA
CASTRNRDYEQYF
TGCGCCAGCACCCGCAACAGGGACTACGAGCAGTACTTC
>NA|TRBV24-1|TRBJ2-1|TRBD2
CATSFSGKVGGEQFF
TGTGCCACCAGTTTTAGCGGGAAGGTTGGGGGTGAGCAGTTCTTC
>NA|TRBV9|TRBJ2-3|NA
CASTSSGTDTQYF
TGTGCCAGCACCTCGAGCGGCACGGATACGCAGTATTTT
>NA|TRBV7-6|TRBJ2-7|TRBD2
CASSTISGTSSYEQYF
TGTGCCAGCAGCACCATTAGCGGGACGAGCTCCTACGAGCAGTACTTC
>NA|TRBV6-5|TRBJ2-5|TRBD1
CASSPRGPDLKTQYF
TGTGCCAGCAGTCCCAGGGGGCCGGATTTAAAGACCCAGTACTTC
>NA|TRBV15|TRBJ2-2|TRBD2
CATTSGRGMAGELFF
TGTGCCACCACTAGCGGGAGGGGGATGGCCGGGGAGCTGTTTTTT
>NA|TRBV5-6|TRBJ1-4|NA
CASSLGTHEKLFF
TGTGCCAGCAGCTTGGGGACACATGAAAAACTGTTTTTT
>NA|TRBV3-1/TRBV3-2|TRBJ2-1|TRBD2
CASSQDGSGSLDEQFF
TGTGCCAGCAGCCAAGACGGCAGCGGGAGTCTAGATGAGCAGTTCTTC
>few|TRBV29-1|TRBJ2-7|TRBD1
CSVESEGTGGPHEQYF
TGCAGCGTTGAAAGTGAGGGGACAGGGGGCCCCCACGAGCAGTACTTC
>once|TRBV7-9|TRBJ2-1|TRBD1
CASSDTSGTGFRNEQFF
TGTGCCAGCAGCGACACATCCGGGACAGGGTTTCGGAATGAGCAGTTCTTC
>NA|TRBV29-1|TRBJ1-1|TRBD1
CSVSRGQGSNTEAFF
TGCAGCGTGTCGCGGGGACAGGGATCGAACACTGAAGCTTTCTTT
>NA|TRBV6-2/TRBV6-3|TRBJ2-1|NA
CASSKPFVGLNEQFF
TGTGCCAGCAGTAAGCCCTTCGTAGGACTCAATGAGCAGTTCTTC
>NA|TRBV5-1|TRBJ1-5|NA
CASSHTGRSGQPQHF
TGCGCCAGCAGTCATACAGGGCGGTCAGGTCAGCCCCAGCATTTT
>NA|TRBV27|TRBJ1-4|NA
CASSLNRGKNEKLFF
TGTGCCAGCAGTTTAAATCGGGGAAAAAATGAAAAACTGTTTTTT
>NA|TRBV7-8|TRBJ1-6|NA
CASSSSRQFSPLHF
TGTGCCAGCAGCTCCTCTAGGCAATTTTCACCCCTCCACTTT
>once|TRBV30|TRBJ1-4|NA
CAWKRPGLNEKLFF
TGTGCCTGGAAAAGGCCAGGGCTTAATGAAAAACTGTTTTTT
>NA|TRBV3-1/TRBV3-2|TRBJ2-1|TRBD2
CASSQEGTSGRNEQFF
TGTGCCAGCAGCCAAGAAGGGACTAGCGGGAGGAATGAGCAGTTCTTC
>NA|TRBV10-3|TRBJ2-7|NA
CATASTGSPYEQYF
TGTGCCACGGCGAGCACCGGGAGCCCCTACGAGCAGTACTTC
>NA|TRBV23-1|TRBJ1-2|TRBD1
CASSPGQAKEGCYGYTF
TGCGCCAGCAGCCCCGGACAGGCAAAGGAAGGGTGCTATGGCTACACCTTC
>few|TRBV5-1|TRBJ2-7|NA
CASSYLSAYEQYF
TGCGCCAGCAGCTACCTTAGCGCTTACGAGCAGTACTTC
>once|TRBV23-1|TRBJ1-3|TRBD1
CASRGTQGARSLSGNTIYF
TGCGCCAGCAGGGGGACACAGGGGGCCCGATCCCTCTCTGGAAACACCATATATTTT
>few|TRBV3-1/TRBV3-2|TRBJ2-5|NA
CASSQGGVLETQYF
TGTGCCAGCAGCCAAGGCGGAGTGCTGGAGACCCAGTACTTC
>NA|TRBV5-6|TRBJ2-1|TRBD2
CASSLTSGYNEQFF
TGTGCCAGCAGCTTGACTAGCGGATACAATGAGCAGTTCTTC
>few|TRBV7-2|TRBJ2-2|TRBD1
CASSLDRVYTNTGELFF
TGTGCCAGCAGCCTAGACAGGGTATACACGAACACCGGGGAGCTGTTTTTT
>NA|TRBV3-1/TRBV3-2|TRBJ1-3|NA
CASSRPKTGSGNTIYF
TGTGCCAGCAGTCGACCTAAAACAGGGTCTGGAAACACCATATATTTT
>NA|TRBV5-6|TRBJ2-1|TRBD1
CARNTGVPATEDNEQFF
TGTGCCAGGAACACAGGGGTCCCCGCCACCGAGGACAATGAGCAGTTCTTC
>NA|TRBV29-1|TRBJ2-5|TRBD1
CSVEGDRYMTQYF
TGCAGCGTTGAAGGGGACAGATATATGACCCAGTACTTC
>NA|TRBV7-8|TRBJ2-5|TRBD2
CASSLLAGDQETQYF
TGTGCCAGCAGCTTACTAGCGGGGGACCAAGAGACCCAGTACTTC
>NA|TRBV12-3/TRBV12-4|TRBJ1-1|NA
CASSSSERAEAFF
TGTGCCAGCAGTTCGTCAGAGAGGGCTGAAGCTTTCTTT
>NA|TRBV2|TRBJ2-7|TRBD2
CASSPRGGSAYEQYF
TGTGCCAGCAGTCCAAGGGGCGGGAGTGCGTACGAGCAGTACTTC